The 14 T cell receptor beta chains below all came from one sample that was sequenced in a study of patients and donors after allogeneic stem cell transplantation. TCRdb re-derived calls from the RT-PCR reads in MiXCR, one entry per CDR3 protein. The table shows approximately 220,000 distinct CDR3 sequences, with about 37% occurring only once. The sample comprised blood, either unsorted or a sorted T cell fraction (not recorded which). These receptors were obtained from a human donor who was either an allogeneic HSCT recipient or a stem cell or donor lymphocyte infusion donor (not recorded which). It is not recorded whose cells these are; they may come from a transplant donor.

This rearrangement joins TRBV4-3 to TRBJ2-6; TRBD1 is a possible D gene (5 bases). The germline V gene encodes CDR1 LGHNA and CDR2 YSLEER. The CDR3 runs to 17 residues. Trimming took off 3 bases at V and 0 bases at J, with 12 bases between the two ends. The DNA of the CDR3 is TGCGCCAGCAGCCAGCGTGACAGTTACTCTGGGGCCAACGTCCTGACTTTC. Translating gives CASSQRDSYSGANVLTF.

The J gene is TRBJ2-3, the V gene TRBV18; D is uncertain. CDR3 length: 11 amino acids. Germline CDR1 KGHSH, CDR2 LQKENI. Trimming removed 3 bases from V and 6 bases from J, with 4 bases in between. CDR3 loop: CASSPDDTQYF. The DNA of the CDR3 is TGTGCCAGCTCACCGGACGATACGCAGTATTTT.

The chain employs TRBV27 and TRBJ2-7; maybe TRBD2 (6 bases). Between the trimmed V and J ends, which lost 5 bases and 0 bases, there was a span of 11 bases. CDR1 and CDR2 (germline): MNHEY, SMNVEV (reference sequence). The CDR3 length is 14 residues. CDR3 coding DNA: TGTGCCAGCAGTCCTCGGGAGTTCTCCTACGAGCAGTACTTC. This codes for CASSPREFSYEQYF.

This clonotype was detected only a few times. The chain carries TRBV10-2 and TRBJ1-2; D possibly corresponds to TRBD1 (5 bases). The CDR3 totals 15 residues. Between the trimmed V and J ends, which lost 3 bases and 2 bases, there was a span of 13 bases. Looked up from germline, CDR1 is WSHSY and CDR2 is SAAADI. The CDR3 DNA is TGCGCCAGCAGTGAAGGAGACAGTCCCAACTATGGCTACACCTTC. As protein: CASSEGDSPNYGYTF.

The chain couples TRBV12-3 or TRBV12-4 to TRBJ2-7; the D gene is possibly TRBD1 (5 bases). V was clipped by 8 bases and J by 4 bases, with 15 bases between them. The CDR3 consists of 13 residues. CDR3 in amino acids: CASLFDAGYEQYF. CDR3 bases: TGTGCCAGCCTCTTTGACGCAGGGTACGAGCAGTACTTC.

This clonotype was seen a few times. CDR3 DNA: TGTGCCAGCAGCGGGAATCCCACCGGACTCGAGCAGTACTTC. Translating it yields CASSGNPTGLEQYF. The chain carries TRBV9 and TRBJ2-7, with D maybe TRBD2 (5 bases). The CDR3 is 14 residues long. Germline loops: CDR1 SGDLS, CDR2 YYNGEE. Trimming took 3 bases from V and 6 from J, leaving 16 bases between them.

The CDR3 protein is CASSFIRDTYEQYF. CDR3 bases: TGTGCCAGCAGTTTCATTCGGGACACTTACGAGCAGTACTTC. V and J are TRBV28 and TRBJ2-7; D may be TRBD1 (6 bases). This CDR3 has 14 residues. Trimming shortened V by 3 bases and J by 4 bases, and 13 bases separated the two germline ends. Germline CDR1 MDHEN, CDR2 SYDVKM.

This clonotype was counted ten times or more. The chain recombines TRBV7-9 with TRBJ1-2; a weak D match, TRBD1 (5 bases). Trimming stripped 2 bases from V and 6 bases from J, with 19 bases between. Germline lookup yields CDR1 SEHNR and CDR2 FQNEAQ (reference sequence). This CDR3 contains 16 residues. Here the CDR3 reads CASSLSRARDLDGYTF. DNA of the CDR3: TGTGCCAGCAGCTTATCCCGGGCCAGGGATTTGGATGGCTACACCTTC.

This clonotype was picked up a small number of times. This chain connects TRBV4-2 to TRBJ1-4; D is unresolved. This CDR3 has 15 residues. V was cut by 0 bases and J by 0 bases, with 5 bases left in between. Germline loops: CDR1 LGHNA, CDR2 YNFKEQ. CDR3 residues: CASSQDSTTNEKLFF. CDR3 in DNA: TGTGCCAGCAGCCAAGATTCAACAACTAATGAAAAACTGTTTTTT.

This clonotype occurred a few times. The V and J genes are TRBV6-5 and TRBJ2-3, with unresolved D. Germline CDR1 MNHEY, CDR2 SVGAGI. The CDR3 is 12 amino acids. Trimming stripped 6 bases from V and 5 bases from J, with 9 bases between. The CDR3, as DNA: TGTGCCAGCAGCCCACCTGGAGATACGCAGTATTTT. Protein sequence: CASSPPGDTQYF.

The rearrangement joins TRBV4-1 to TRBJ2-7; TRBD1 is a possible D gene (6 bases). Germline values: CDR1 MGHRA, CDR2 YSYEKL. Trimming cost V 4 bases and J 4 bases, with 11 bases left between them. The CDR3 has 13 amino acids. The CDR3 nucleotides are TGCGCCAGCAGCCTGGACAGTCGGTACGAGCAGTACTTC. Protein sequence: CASSLDSRYEQYF.

This clonotype was found a few times. The rearrangement uses TRBV29-1 and TRBJ1-2, with D possibly being TRBD1 (6 bases). CDR3 length equals 12 residues. Trimming pared 8 bases from V and 5 bases from J, leaving 15 bases between. Germline CDR1 is SQVTM and CDR2 is ANQGSEA. For the CDR3, the DNA is TGCAGCTGTGTGGAGGGGGGATATGGCTACACCTTC. It yields the protein CSCVEGGYGYTF.

The chain links TRBV29-1 to TRBJ2-7, with D tentatively TRBD1 (5 bases). CDR1 is SQVTM and CDR2 is ANQGSEA in the germline V gene. The CDR3 is 14 amino acids. V lost 3 bases and J 0 bases, leaving 12 bases between the germline ends. The CDR3 bases are TGCAGCGTTGACGGCGCAGGGCCCTCCTACGAGCAGTACTTC. The encoded protein is CSVDGAGPSYEQYF.

This clonotype was recorded a few times. The V and J genes are TRBV10-3 and TRBJ1-5; perhaps TRBD1 as D (5 bases). The CDR3 has 15 amino acids. Between the trimmed V and J ends, which lost 3 bases and 4 bases, there was a span of 13 bases. Germline assignment: CDR1 ENHRY and CDR2 SYGVKD. The CDR3, as DNA: TGTGCCATCAGTGATTCAGGAGAGGGGAATCAGCCCCAGCATTTT. As protein: CAISDSGEGNQPQHF.